This T cell receptor (beta chain) was captured by sequencing in a study of OX40 agonist ivuxolimab in advanced cancers. Concerning the study at large: Ivuxolimab was an agonistic, fully human IgG2 monoclonal antibody directed against OX40 (CD134), a costimulatory receptor. Peripheral TCRbeta sequencing was intended to test whether TCR sequence diversity was altered and clonal T-cell expansion was caused by ivuxolimab. Prior anti-PD-1, anti-PD-L1 or anti-CTLA-4 therapy was permitted, and approximately 39% of dose-escalation patients had received checkpoint inhibitors. The monotherapy dose-escalation portion (N ≈ 55 patients) of the phase I ivuxolimab trial is reported in the paper. Partial responses occurred in three dose-escalation patients: two with cutaneous melanoma and one with hepatocellular carcinoma. In the dose-escalation cohort, over 65% of patients were male, and the mean age was approximately 55 years, with a range of roughly 20 to 79. Intravenous ivuxolimab was administered to patients every 2 weeks at six dose levels: 0.01, 0.1, 0.3, 1.5, 3 and 10 mg/kg. Of the approximately 54 dose-escalation patients, hepatocellular carcinoma was present in about 19, melanoma in roughly 15, renal cell carcinoma in 9 and head and neck cancer in 9.

Patients with a history of autoimmune disease or receiving systemic immunosuppression were excluded from the trial. In every dose cohort, peripheral blood was drawn for TCR sequencing at baseline, cycle 4 day 1, and cycle 7 day 1. Samples came from an open-label, multicenter, first-in-human phase I dose-escalation trial of ivuxolimab. Adults with locally advanced or metastatic melanoma, renal cell, hepatocellular, or head and neck squamous cell carcinoma were enrolled in the trial. CD4+ and CD8+ T cells were sorted separately from peripheral blood before TCR sequencing. Genomic DNA was extracted from sorted cells for sequencing of the TCRbeta CDR3 region. The immunoSEQ Assay was used for sequencing of TCRbeta CDR3 regions. Not all clones reach the TCRdb copy of this immuneACCESS table, which keeps in-frame sequences only. Checked studies attribute under half of the gap to unresolved V genes and leave the rest unexplained. In all, the sample holds 57,000 or so clones, and approximately 90% of those were seen once. Clones ranked in the top ten supply 15% to 20% of the sample.

Per the germline V gene, MDHEN is the CDR1 and SYDVKM is the CDR2. From the cysteine up to the phenylalanine, the CDR3 has a length of 15 residues. Only the CDR3 part of the read is kept: 45 bases, read in frame from the first base. Trimming accounts for 6 bases at V and 5 bases at J, while the number of junction bases matched to no gene is 6. Of note for this clone: Its antigen is not yet known. There are no base qualities to consult, and no much larger clone falls within one base.

General study outcomes and caveats: Low levels of normalized T-cell clonal expansion were also seen in some patients who did not respond. At doses of 0.1 to 3.0 mg/kg, clonal expansion of both CD4+ and CD8+ blood T cells was observed from baseline to week 6. Which antigens the clonally expanded peripheral T cells were specific for was not determined. On average, CD8+ T cells showed more expanded clones than CD4+ T cells after ivuxolimab. Partial responders in the 0.1-3.0 mg/kg groups had among the lowest normalized peripheral clonal expansion, especially among CD8+ T cells.

This clonotype was sampled from an adult with an advanced solid tumor such as melanoma, head and neck, liver or kidney cancer. The sequence links TRBV28 to TRBJ2-7; 14 nucleotides in the junction match TRBD2. The material sequenced was CD4+ or CD8+ T cells sorted from blood, taken in a trial of the OX40 agonist ivuxolimab. The nucleotide sequence is TGTGCCAGCAGACTCGGGACTAGCGGGAGAAACGAGCAGTACTTC. Its protein product is CASRLGTSGRNEQYF.